This T cell receptor beta chain was captured in a study of CD8 T cells in ankylosing spondylitis. Broader study findings: For ankylosing spondylitis blood, a TCR beta motif of 7 or 8 highly homologous variants appeared characteristic. CD8+ by phenotype, disease-linked clones were relatively rare in peripheral blood.

The authors made TCR beta libraries by quantitative 5'-RACE with molecular barcodes. MiXCR, run by TCRdb on the 5' RACE reads, gives a single entry per CDR3 protein. Of approximately 150,000 distinct CDR3 sequences in the sample, around a tenth were seen once. On this clonotype: What it recognizes is unknown.

The receptor's source is a female donor with ankylosing spondylitis or in good health (not recorded which). The sample consisted of blood, either unsorted or a sorted T cell fraction (not recorded which).

CDR3 residues: CASSDFSPGGTQYF. Here the CDR3 DNA reads TGTGCCAGCAGTGACTTTTCCCCAGGAGGGACCCAGTACTTC. The V call is TRBV6-4, the J call TRBJ2-5; D possibly corresponds to TRBD2 (5 bases). V was shortened by 1 base and J by 7 bases, with 13 bases between the two germline ends. The germline gives CDR1 MRHNA, CDR2 SNTAGT. This CDR3 comprises 14 residues.